These 29 T cell receptor beta chains were sequenced from one sample in a study of chemoradiotherapy in HPV16-positive cancers. Clones were sequenced by immunoSEQ multiplex PCR, and TCRdb holds only the in-frame ones, with some missing. The sample holds around 8,000 clones; more than 75% are singletons and the top ten take about 2%. The sample was gathered from a patient who underwent chemoradiotherapy. Receptor source: a human donor with HPV-associated anogenital cancer.

The gene calls are TRBV6-1 and TRBJ2-7, with 9 bases matching TRBD1. CDR1 and CDR2 from the germline V gene are MNHNS and SASEGT. There are 16 residues in the CDR3. Trimming took 1 base from V and 2 from J; bases not matched to a gene: 6. The CDR3 region is CASSEGLGQGAYEQYF. DNA of the CDR3: TGTGCCAGCAGTGAAGGGTTGGGACAGGGAGCCTACGAGCAGTACTTC.

The chain has TRBV6-4 and TRBJ1-3; no reliable D call. Germline V gene data show CDR1 as MRHNA and CDR2 as SNTAGT. The CDR3 runs 12 residues. V dropped 5 bases and J dropped 3 bases, with 5 bases sitting between them. CDR3 DNA: TGTGCCAGCAGTCATGATGGAAACACCATATATTTT. It is translated as CASSHDGNTIYF.

V is TRBV7-9 and J is TRBJ1-1; 8 nucleotides match TRBD1. From germline, CDR1 is SEHNR and CDR2 FQNEAQ (reference sequence). Trimming at V came to 5 bases and at J to 0 bases, leaving 8 bases not matched to a gene. This CDR3 region has 16 residues. The CDR3 sequence: CASSPLRGPLNTEAFF. DNA of the CDR3: TGTGCCAGCAGCCCCCTCAGGGGGCCTTTGAACACTGAAGCTTTCTTT.

This chain joins TRBV11-1 and TRBJ2-1; D uncertain. V lost 1 base to trimming and J lost 0 bases, with 7 bases between them. The CDR3 is 15 residues long. Germline V gene lookup returns CDR1 SGHAT and CDR2 FQDESV (reference sequence). CDR3 amino acids: CASSLGHSSYNEQFF. In DNA, the CDR3 is TGTGCCAGCAGCTTAGGGCACAGCTCCTACAATGAGCAGTTCTTC.

V is TRBV11-3 and J is TRBJ2-1, with D hard to call. V shed 1 base and J shed 9 bases, with 13 bases lying between them. Germline lookup yields CDR1 SGHNT and CDR2 YENEEA. The length of the CDR3 is 14 residues. The CDR3 DNA is TGTGCCAGCAGCTTAGCGGGCCTCACTGGTGAGCAGTTCTTC. Translation: CASSLAGLTGEQFF.

The CDR3 is CASQSGSNNSPLHF. CDR3 coding DNA: TGTGCCAGCCAGTCGGGGTCAAATAATTCACCCCTCCACTTT. The chain employs TRBV2 and TRBJ1-6; D is unclear. This CDR3 has 14 residues. V dropped 8 bases and J dropped 5 bases, with 13 bases sitting between them. CDR1 and CDR2 from the germline V gene are SNHLY and FYNNEI.

The rearrangement uses TRBV18 and TRBJ2-7; D is ambiguous. The V gene lost 5 bases and the J gene lost 6 bases, with 11 bases spanning the gap. This CDR3 is built from 12 residues. The germline V gene has CDR1 KGHSH and CDR2 LQKENI. CDR3 DNA sequence: TGTGCCAGCTCAGCCACTTCTCTCGAGCAGTACTTC. This sequence encodes CASSATSLEQYF. Using reference TRBV18 and TRBJ2-7 for the parts outside the CDR3, the full variable domain is NAGVMQNPRHLVRRRGQEARLRCSPMKGHSHVYWYRQLPEEGLKFMVYLQKENIIDESGMPKERFSAEFPKEGPSILRIQQVVRGDSAAYFCASSATSLEQYFGPGTRLTVT.

The chain's CDR3 is CASSYARQGYEQYF. The CDR3 DNA reads as TGTGCCAGCAGTTACGCAAGACAGGGCTACGAGCAGTACTTC. The rearrangement uses TRBV6-5 and TRBJ2-7; TRBD1 matches at 7 bases. CDR3 length: 14 amino acids. Germline trimming cut 2 bases from V and 3 bases from J; bases unmatched to any gene: 4. Germline V gene sequence: CDR1 MNHEY, CDR2 SVGAGI.

The sample holds a few counts of this clone. The rearrangement uses TRBV2 and TRBJ2-2, with 8 bases lining up with TRBD1. The CDR3 length is 15 residues. Germline V gene sequence: CDR1 SNHLY, CDR2 FYNNEI. Losses at the gene ends were 4 bases for V and 6 bases for J; bases not matched to a gene: 7. The CDR3 loop reads CASSVGRGRAGELFF. CDR3 in DNA: TGTGCCAGCAGTGTTGGCAGGGGGCGGGCCGGGGAGCTGTTTTTT.

This clone turned up a few times. This sequence joins TRBV9 and TRBJ1-3; D uncertain. The V gene lost 3 bases and the J gene lost 0 bases, with 10 bases spanning the gap. The CDR3 has 15 amino acids. The germline V gene has CDR1 SGDLS and CDR2 YYNGEE. The CDR3: CASSGLPSSGNTIYF. The CDR3 nucleotides are TGTGCCAGCAGCGGATTGCCTTCCTCTGGAAACACCATATATTTT.

J is TRBJ2-1 and V is TRBV7-6, with 11 positions matching TRBD2. Trimming removed 1 base from V and 5 bases from J; junction bases left unmatched: 4. Germline loops: CDR1 SGHVS, CDR2 FNYEAQ. The CDR3 contains 16 residues. CDR3 protein: CASSLDPSGGNNEQFF. As DNA, the CDR3 is TGTGCCAGCAGCTTAGATCCTAGCGGGGGGAACAATGAGCAGTTCTTC.

The chain links TRBV19 to TRBJ2-3; 7 nucleotides match TRBD2. The CDR3 spans 13 residues. J lost 6 bases, V lost 6 bases, and 6 bases had no gene match. The germline V gene encodes CDR1 LNHDA and CDR2 SQIVND (reference sequence). The CDR3 reads CASRGGVADTQYF. CDR3 DNA: TGTGCCAGTAGGGGGGGGGTCGCTGATACGCAGTATTTT.

CDR3 bases: TGTGCCATCGCTCGCGGCGGGAGCGGTGAAAAACTGTTTTTT. Translation gives CAIARGGSGEKLFF. The V gene is TRBV10-3, the J gene TRBJ1-4, with D hard to call. Looked up from germline, CDR1 is ENHRY and CDR2 is SYGVKD. This CDR3 is 14 amino acids long. Trimming pared 8 bases from V and 7 bases from J, leaving 17 bases between.

This clone was detected a few times. This chain uses TRBV9 with TRBJ2-1; TRBD2 agrees at 10 bases. V was clipped by 4 bases and J by 3 bases; unmatched bases: 10. Germline CDR1 SGDLS, CDR2 YYNGEE. CDR3 length: 17 amino acids. The CDR3 loop is CASSPHPTSGRYNEQFF. In nucleotides, the CDR3 is TGTGCCAGCAGCCCGCATCCGACTAGCGGGCGCTACAATGAGCAGTTCTTC.

This clone was detected a few times. The CDR3 nucleotides read TGTGCCAGCAGTGTTAGTCAGGTCTTTGAGACCCAGTACTTC. This gives the protein CASSVSQVFETQYF. V is TRBV2 and J is TRBJ2-5; D not resolved. Trimming took 4 bases from V and 5 from J, leaving 14 bases between them. CDR1 and CDR2 from the germline V gene are SNHLY and FYNNEI. This CDR3 spans 14 amino acids.

This chain's CDR3 is CATRIGQTSPLHF. Here the CDR3 DNA reads TGTGCCACCCGAATAGGGCAGACTTCACCCCTCCACTTT. The chain joins TRBV19 to TRBJ1-6; D call uncertain. Trimming shortened V by 10 bases and J by 9 bases, and 16 bases separated the two germline ends. In germline, CDR1 is LNHDA, CDR2 SQIVND (reference sequence). The CDR3 sequence is 13 residues long.

The chain employs TRBV2 and TRBJ2-1; 9 nucleotides agree with TRBD1. Germline assignment: CDR1 SNHLY and CDR2 FYNNEI. The V and J ends lost 5 bases and 3 bases, in that order; junction bases with no gene match: 8. CDR3 length equals 16 residues. The DNA for the CDR3 is TGTGCCAGCAGTCACCCTACAGGGGGCATCTACAATGAGCAGTTCTTC. It yields the protein CASSHPTGGIYNEQFF. Drawing the rest from reference TRBV2 and TRBJ2-1, the complete variable domain is EPEVTQTPSHQVTQMGQEVILRCVPISNHLYFYWYRQILGQKVEFLVSFYNNEISEKSEIFDDQFSVERPDGSNFTLKIRSTKLEDSAMYFCASSHPTGGIYNEQFFGPGTRLTVL.

This clone was observed once. The CDR3 protein is CASSFGWVRTGELFF. Written as DNA, the CDR3 is TGCGCCAGCAGCTTCGGGTGGGTGAGGACCGGGGAGCTGTTTTTT. V usage is TRBV5-1 and J usage is TRBJ2-2; D remains unclear. V lost 2 bases, J lost 5 bases, and 13 bases lay in between. Germline V CDR1 and CDR2: SGHRS, YFSETQ. The CDR3 has 15 amino acids.

The chain combines TRBV4-2 with TRBJ2-1, with 10 bases matching TRBD2. This CDR3 region has 20 residues. Germline values: CDR1 LGHNA, CDR2 YNFKEQ. V lost 1 base and J lost 2; bases outside the gene matches: 14. Here the CDR3 reads CASSQVLAGEKDAAYNEQFF. The CDR3 region has the DNA TGTGCCAGCAGCCAAGTTCTAGCGGGAGAAAAAGATGCGGCCTACAATGAGCAGTTCTTC.

This clone was counted a single time. The genes are TRBV9 and TRBJ2-1, with D tentatively TRBD2 (6 bases). Trimming stripped 4 bases from V and 3 bases from J, with 20 bases between. The CDR3 loop spans 17 amino acids. The germline gives CDR1 SGDLS, CDR2 YYNGEE. The CDR3 DNA sequence: TGTGCCAGCAGCCCTCGGGAGAGCCTACTCATCTACAATGAGCAGTTCTTC. It specifies CASSPRESLLIYNEQFF.

The chain employs TRBV7-2 and TRBJ1-4; D is unclear. This CDR3 contains 11 residues. Between the trimmed V and J ends, which lost 2 bases and 7 bases, there was a span of 2 bases. Germline CDR1 is SGHTA and CDR2 is FQGNSA. CDR3 in amino acids: CASSLTEKLFF. The CDR3 coding sequence is TGTGCCAGCAGCTTAACTGAAAAACTGTTTTTT.

The V gene is TRBV30, the J gene TRBJ1-2, with 10 bases fitting TRBD1. The germline CDR1 and CDR2 sequences are GTSNPN and SVGIG (reference sequence). With 1 base clipped from V and 3 bases from J, the junction kept 11 bases outside the gene matches. CDR3 length: 17 amino acids. The CDR3 DNA follows: TGTGCCTGGAGTGCCCTAGGGACAGGGGACCTCTACTATGGCTACACCTTC. This codes for CAWSALGTGDLYYGYTF.

This clone is classed as medium-sized. V is TRBV6-5 and J is TRBJ1-1; 9 nucleotides agree with TRBD1. The CDR3 runs to 13 residues. Germline assignment: CDR1 MNHEY and CDR2 SVGAGI. With V trimmed by 7 bases and J by 7 bases, 7 bases remained unmatched. The CDR3 protein is CASITGGAGEAFF. DNA of the CDR3: TGTGCCAGCATCACAGGGGGCGCAGGTGAAGCTTTCTTT.

In this sample, this clone turned up once. The rearrangement uses TRBV4-2 and TRBJ2-1, with TRBD2 as a possible D gene (6 bases). V was shortened by 1 base and J by 8 bases, with 15 bases between the two germline ends. Per the germline V gene, CDR1 is LGHNA and CDR2 is YNFKEQ. This CDR3 region has 15 residues. The DNA of the CDR3 is TGTGCCAGCAGCCAAGTGCGTTTAGCGGAGGATGAGCAGTTCTTC. Translation: CASSQVRLAEDEQFF.

The rearrangement joins TRBV19 to TRBJ2-6; D gene unclear. V was trimmed by 2 bases and J by 0 bases, leaving 2 bases between them. This CDR3 region has 14 residues. In germline, CDR1 is LNHDA, CDR2 SQIVND (reference sequence). The CDR3 protein is CASSIRSGANVLTF. In DNA, the CDR3 is TGTGCCAGTAGTATACGCTCTGGGGCCAACGTCCTGACTTTC.

This clone has a handful of counts. The chain carries TRBV7-2 and TRBJ2-7, with D tentatively TRBD2 (5 bases). The ends were cut back, 5 bases at V and 5 bases at J, with 10 bases in the middle. The CDR3 contains 12 residues. Germline V gives CDR1 SGHTA, CDR2 FQGNSA. As DNA, the CDR3 is TGTGCCAGCAGCACCGGGGTAGACGAGCAGTACTTC. Its translation is CASSTGVDEQYF.

The chain has TRBV5-1 and TRBJ1-2; 8 nucleotides match TRBD1. Losses at the gene ends were 4 bases for V and 3 bases for J; bases not matched to a gene: 11. The CDR3 is 16 residues long. CDR1 is SGHRS and CDR2 is YFSETQ in the germline V gene. CDR3 protein: CASSRDRSPGDYGYTF. For the CDR3, the DNA is TGCGCCAGCAGCAGGGACAGGTCTCCGGGTGACTATGGCTACACCTTC.

The chain carries TRBV19 and TRBJ2-5; tentatively, D is TRBD1 (6 bases). The V end lost 8 bases, the J end lost 7 bases, and 17 bases lay between the germline ends. Germline lookup yields CDR1 LNHDA and CDR2 SQIVND (reference sequence). The CDR3 consists of 13 residues. The DNA for the CDR3 is TGTGCCAGTCGACCCGCGCAAGGGGGGACCCAGTACTTC. It yields the protein CASRPAQGGTQYF.

This clone was seen only a few times. The chain has TRBV2 and TRBJ1-2; possibly TRBD1 for D (6 bases). Trimming pared 4 bases from V and 3 bases from J, leaving 12 bases between. The germline V gene has CDR1 SNHLY and CDR2 FYNNEI. The CDR3 runs 14 residues. The CDR3, as DNA: TGTGCCAGCAGTGCCCGGGGGCTTGACTATGGCTACACCTTC. This sequence encodes CASSARGLDYGYTF. The whole variable domain, remainder taken from reference TRBV2 and TRBJ1-2, is EPEVTQTPSHQVTQMGQEVILRCVPISNHLYFYWYRQILGQKVEFLVSFYNNEISEKSEIFDDQFSVERPDGSNFTLKIRSTKLEDSAMYFCASSARGLDYGYTFGSGTRLTVV.